A selection of T cell receptor beta chains follows, all from one sample in a study of T cell repertoires in ileal Crohn's disease. The table came from immunoSEQ multiplex PCR; TCRdb's copy has only in-frame clones and leaves some out. The sample lists several thousand clones, 65% to 85% seen once, with approximately 4.1% in the top ten. Sample: ileal tissue. Source of these receptors: an adult with Crohn's disease. Both conserved end residues are part of each CDR3. The D gene is left open where the match is weak. Clone size is not always given. Where it is, it says once, few, many or a class for expanded clones.

.,.,TRBV6-4,TRBJ2-6,TGTGCCAGCAGTGACTTTAGCGGGGCCAACGTCCTGACTTTC,CASSDFSGANVLTF
.,few,TRBV6-1,TRBJ2-7,TGTGCCAGCAGTGAAGGGCTGGCTAGCGCCTACGAGCAGTACTTC,CASSEGLASAYEQYF
TRBD1,.,TRBV5-1,TRBJ2-3,TGCGCCAGCAGCTTGGGACAGGGGAGCACAGATACGCAGTATTTT,CASSLGQGSTDTQYF
TRBD2,.,TRBV28,TRBJ2-1,TGTGCCAGCAGCCGGGGGGGCGAGAACAATGAGCAGTTCTTC,CASSRGGENNEQFF
.,.,TRBV29-1,TRBJ2-6,TGCAGCGTTGGAGTCTCTGGGGCCAACGTCCTGACTTTC,CSVGVSGANVLTF
TRBD1,.,TRBV5-6,TRBJ2-3,TGTGCCAGCAGCTTATGGGACAGTCCCGAGGGCACAGATACGCAGTATTTT,CASSLWDSPEGTDTQYF
TRBD1,.,TRBV7-2,TRBJ1-2,TGTGCCAGCAGCTTAGAGGGGGCAGTGAGCTACACCTTC,CASSLEGAVSYTF
TRBD1,.,TRBV18,TRBJ1-3,TGTGCCAGCTCTCTAAACCGGGACTTCATTCAGGGGGTGTCTGGAAACACCATATATTTT,CASSLNRDFIQGVSGNTIYF
TRBD1,.,TRBV6-5,TRBJ1-3,TGTGCCAGCAGCAACCTCCGGGACAGAGGAAACACCATATATTTT,CASSNLRDRGNTIYF
TRBD2,.,TRBV6-5,TRBJ2-7,TGTGCCAGCAGCCGGACTAGCGGGAGCTCCTACGAGCAGTACTTC,CASSRTSGSSYEQYF
.,.,TRBV5-1,TRBJ2-5,TGCGCCAGCAACTCCGCTCCAGGGAAATTGGAGACCCAGTACTTC,CASNSAPGKLETQYF
TRBD2,once,TRBV6-5,TRBJ2-7,TGTGCCAGCAGTTTAGCGGGAGGGGTAACCTACGAGCAGTACTTC,CASSLAGGVTYEQYF
TRBD2,.,TRBV7-9,TRBJ2-1,TGTGCCAGCAGCTTAGGCGGCGGGGGAGTGCCAGTCGGGGAGCAGTTCTTC,CASSLGGGGVPVGEQFF
.,once,TRBV19,TRBJ1-2,TGTGCCAGTAGTAATAGGGGGGGCTATGGCTACACCTTC,CASSNRGGYGYTF
.,.,TRBV7-2,TRBJ2-7,TGTGCCAGCAGCTTGAACTACGAGCAGTACTTC,CASSLNYEQYF
.,.,TRBV4-2,TRBJ1-4,TGTGCCAGCAGCCACGACAGGTCTTTACTGTTTTTT,CASSHDRSLLFF